The next 23 T cell receptor beta chains were all read from a single sample in a study of identical twins. In TCRdb, the 5' RACE reads were re-called with MiXCR into one record per CDR3 protein. This table holds some 1,600,000 distinct CDR3 sequences, 32% found once. The sample comprised cord blood. The receptors originated from a newborn girl in good health.

The chain employs TRBV29-1 and TRBJ1-2; D perhaps matches TRBD1 (5 bases). The CDR3 has 12 residues. The V gene's germline CDR1 is SQVTM and CDR2 ANQGSEA. Trimming left V 3 bases short and J 8 bases short, with 13 bases between. CDR3 loop: CSVETRKGGYTF. The CDR3 bases are TGCAGCGTTGAGACCAGAAAGGGGGGCTACACCTTC.

J is TRBJ2-5 and V is TRBV20-1; D might be TRBD2 (6 bases). The CDR3 extends over 16 amino acids. V gave up 1 base and J gave up 11 bases, with 26 bases separating them. The germline V gene encodes CDR1 DFQATT and CDR2 SNEGSKA (reference sequence). CDR3 in DNA: TGCAGTGCTAGAGGGGTAGTGGGACTCGGCTACAATGAGCAGTACTTC. Translation: CSARGVVGLGYNEQYF.

This clonotype was observed a few times. This chain connects TRBV4-2 to TRBJ2-3, with 7 bases lining up with TRBD1. Germline V gene data show CDR1 as LGHNA and CDR2 as YNFKEQ. V trimming: 4 bases; J trimming: 2 bases; junction bases outside the gene matches: 12. The CDR3 spans 17 residues. CDR3 region: CASSLPRWTGYTDTQYF. CDR3 DNA sequence: TGTGCCAGCAGCCTACCGCGCTGGACAGGATACACAGATACGCAGTATTTT.

The CDR3 protein is CASSDQGSNQPQHF. CDR3 DNA: TGTGCCAGCAGTGATCAGGGTAGCAATCAGCCCCAGCATTTT. The genes are TRBV6-1 and TRBJ1-5, with D tentatively TRBD1 (5 bases). Germline loops: CDR1 MNHNS, CDR2 SASEGT. V gave up 3 bases and J gave up 0 bases, with 6 bases separating them. The CDR3 is 14 amino acids.

The genes are TRBV20-1 and TRBJ1-2; 10 bases map to TRBD1. CDR3 length equals 14 residues. Germline V gene sequence: CDR1 DFQATT, CDR2 SNEGSKA (reference sequence). The junction had 6 bases not matched to a gene; V was cut back by 2 bases and J by 6 bases. CDR3 coding DNA: TGCAGTGCTAGACCCCCGGGACAGGGGAATGGCTACACCTTC. It specifies CSARPPGQGNGYTF.

The V gene is TRBV7-2, the J gene TRBJ1-5; no clear D gene. V lost 6 bases and J lost 0, with 18 bases in between. The V gene's germline CDR1 is SGHTA and CDR2 FQGNSA. CDR3 length: 17 amino acids. The DNA of the CDR3 is TGTGCCAGCAGTCTAGAGGCCGGCAGAAATAGCAATCAGCCCCAGCATTTT. As protein: CASSLEAGRNSNQPQHF.

This clonotype occurred a few times. V usage is TRBV20-1 and J usage is TRBJ1-5; D unclear. The CDR3 has 15 residues. Trimming shortened V by 6 bases and J by 1 base, and 16 bases separated the two germline ends. Germline loops: CDR1 DFQATT, CDR2 SNEGSKA (reference sequence). CDR3 sequence (DNA): TGCAGTGCCGTTACACTGGGCACGAGCAATCAGCCCCAGCATTTT. Translation gives CSAVTLGTSNQPQHF.

This clonotype occurred a few times. The chain joins TRBV6-4 to TRBJ1-2, with D possibly TRBD1 on 5 matching bases. Trimming took off 3 bases at V and 3 bases at J, with 11 bases between the two ends. Looked up from germline, CDR1 is MRHNA and CDR2 is SNTAGT. The CDR3 is 14 residues long. The CDR3 coding sequence is TGTGCCAGCAGTGAGACGCCGGGACACTATGGCTACACCTTC. This translates into CASSETPGHYGYTF.

The chain is built from TRBV4-2 and TRBJ1-3; 7 nucleotides align to TRBD1. CDR3 length equals 16 residues. Germline V CDR1 and CDR2: LGHNA, YNFKEQ. J lost 4 bases, V lost 1 base, and 7 bases had no gene match. The CDR3 sequence is CASSQALRQGGNTIYF. The CDR3 coding sequence is TGTGCCAGCAGCCAAGCCCTGCGACAGGGAGGAAACACCATATATTTT.

This clonotype was counted a few times. This chain joins TRBV30 and TRBJ1-2; no clear D gene. With 0 bases removed from V and 4 bases from J, the gap between germline ends came to 9 bases. Germline V lookup: CDR1 GTSNPN, CDR2 SVGIG (reference sequence). The CDR3 length is 13 residues. The CDR3 DNA is TGTGCCTGGAGTGTTCGGGCGGTCTATGGCTACACCTTC. Amino acids: CAWSVRAVYGYTF.

V gene TRBV28 combines with J gene TRBJ2-3; D may be TRBD2 (5 bases). From germline, CDR1 is MDHEN and CDR2 SYDVKM. Trimming removed 3 bases from V and 6 bases from J, with 13 bases in between. The CDR3 runs to 14 residues. The CDR3 spells CASSFSGVLDTQYF. The CDR3 nucleotides are TGTGCCAGCAGTTTCAGCGGAGTGCTGGATACGCAGTATTTT.

CDR3 bases: TGTGCCATCAGTGAGGGTTTGAGAGGGAGGCAAGAGACCCAGTACTTC. Protein sequence: CAISEGLRGRQETQYF. J is TRBJ2-5 and V is TRBV10-3, with a possible D match to TRBD2 (6 bases). V was clipped by 2 bases and J by 2 bases, with 15 bases between them. The CDR3 totals 16 residues. Germline lookup yields CDR1 ENHRY and CDR2 SYGVKD.

The chain joins TRBV20-1 to TRBJ1-4, with TRBD1 matching over 10 bases. Losses at the gene ends were 8 bases for V and 4 bases for J; bases not matched to a gene: 16. The CDR3 runs to 17 residues. Germline values: CDR1 DFQATT, CDR2 SNEGSKA (reference sequence). CDR3 coding DNA: TGCAGTTTCTATTCCCCGACAGGGGGCGTCCTTAATGAAAAACTGTTTTTT. Translation: CSFYSPTGGVLNEKLFF.

This clonotype occurred a few times. The chain links TRBV20-1 to TRBJ2-3, with a possible D match to TRBD2 (6 bases). The CDR3 is made up of 12 amino acids. Trimming took off 2 bases at V and 6 bases at J, with 9 bases between the two ends. Germline CDR1 and CDR2: DFQATT and SNEGSKA (reference sequence). CDR3 nucleotide sequence: TGCAGTGCTAGACCTCGGGGGGATACGCAGTATTTT. Translated, it gives CSARPRGDTQYF.

This clonotype appeared a few times. The V gene is TRBV3-1, the J gene TRBJ1-4; 9 bases agree with TRBD1. V shed 4 bases, J shed 13 bases, and the junction held 7 bases outside the gene matches. CDR3 length equals 13 residues. In germline, CDR1 is LGHDT, CDR2 YNNKEL (reference sequence). CDR3 DNA: TGTGCCAGCAGCCCCGGACAGGGGATTGGACTGTTTTTT. This sequence encodes CASSPGQGIGLFF.

This clonotype appeared a few times. The chain couples TRBV5-1 to TRBJ2-1; no reliable D call. V was clipped by 1 base and J by 0 bases, with 8 bases between them. The CDR3 is 15 residues long. Germline CDR1 SGHRS, CDR2 YFSETQ. The CDR3 here is CASSLSRISYNEQFF. The CDR3 DNA follows: TGCGCCAGCAGCTTGTCCCGTATCTCCTACAATGAGCAGTTCTTC.

This clonotype was detected only a few times. V gene TRBV5-1 combines with J gene TRBJ1-6; no clear D. The germline V gene encodes CDR1 SGHRS and CDR2 YFSETQ. The CDR3 is 17 residues long. Trimming took off 0 bases at V and 0 bases at J, with 10 bases between the two ends. The CDR3 sequence: CASSLVGGSSYNSPLHF. CDR3 in DNA: TGCGCCAGCAGCTTGGTTGGAGGGAGCTCCTATAATTCACCCCTCCACTTT.

This clonotype appeared a few times. V gene TRBV6-6 combines with J gene TRBJ1-2, with D perhaps matching TRBD1 (5 bases). CDR1 is MNHNY, CDR2 SVGAGI, per germline (reference sequence). The CDR3 covers 14 residues. V gave up 2 bases and J gave up 5 bases, with 12 bases separating them. In nucleotides, the CDR3 is TGTGCCAGCAGTTACGGGACGCTTAATTATGGCTACACCTTC. Translated, it gives CASSYGTLNYGYTF.

The chain recombines TRBV20-1 with TRBJ1-5, with D possibly matching TRBD1 (5 bases). CDR1 is DFQATT and CDR2 is SNEGSKA in the germline V gene (reference sequence). The CDR3 covers 14 residues. V lost 0 bases and J 7 bases, leaving 13 bases between the germline ends. The CDR3 loop reads CSARERDRWQPQHF. The DNA of the CDR3 is TGCAGTGCTAGAGAAAGGGACCGGTGGCAGCCCCAGCATTTT.

The gene calls are TRBV12-3 or TRBV12-4 and TRBJ1-1, with TRBD1 as a possible D gene (6 bases). The CDR3 contains 12 residues. Trimming pared 4 bases from V and 12 bases from J, leaving 15 bases between. Written as DNA, the CDR3 is TGTGCCAGCAGTTACAGGGTCCAGAGGACTTTCTTT. It specifies CASSYRVQRTFF.

This clonotype was seen at least ten times. The V call is TRBV28, the J call TRBJ2-7; no firm D call. In germline, CDR1 is MDHEN, CDR2 SYDVKM. This CDR3 has 14 residues. Between the trimmed V and J ends, which lost 3 bases and 0 bases, there was a span of 9 bases. The CDR3, as DNA: TGTGCCAGCAGTTTCTCAGGCCTCTCCTACGAGCAGTACTTC. Translation: CASSFSGLSYEQYF. Full variable domain (missing parts from reference TRBV28 and TRBJ2-7): DVKVTQSSRYLVKRTGEKVFLECVQDMDHENMFWYRQDPGLGLRLIYFSYDVKMKEKGDIPEGYSVSREKKERFSLILESASTNQTSMYLCASSFSGLSYEQYFGPGTRLTVT.

The CDR3 DNA follows: TGCAGTGCTAGGATTTTTAGCGATCCTCGGGGGCAGTACTTC. Residues: CSARIFSDPRGQYF. The chain employs TRBV20-1 and TRBJ2-7; possible D gene TRBD2, 5 bases. With 3 bases removed from V and 9 bases from J, the gap between germline ends came to 21 bases. From germline, CDR1 is DFQATT and CDR2 SNEGSKA (reference sequence). This CDR3 comprises 14 residues.

The V and J genes are TRBV6-5 and TRBJ2-5; tentative D call: TRBD1 (6 bases). CDR1 is MNHEY and CDR2 is SVGAGI in the germline V gene. The CDR3 consists of 12 residues. V was cut by 5 bases and J by 11 bases, with 15 bases left in between. The DNA of the CDR3 is TGTGCCAGCAGTACAGGGAACAATGAGCAGTACTTC. Protein product: CASSTGNNEQYF.